These 14 T cell receptor beta chains came from one sample sequenced in a study of T cells in Graves' hyperthyroidism and ophthalmopathy. TCR beta CDR3 region amplification was performed from RNA transcripts. Researchers ran a first-round RT-PCR on the TCR CDR3 using the HTBI primer set. TCRdb redid the calling of the multiplex PCR reads with MiXCR, one entry per CDR3 protein. Altogether hundreds of thousands of distinct CDR3 sequences are present, about 15% being singletons, with the ten largest covering roughly a tenth. The sample comprised blood. The receptors were gathered from a woman aged 18 to 35 with Graves' hyperthyroidism.

This clonotype has ten or more counts. The chain joins TRBV12-3 or TRBV12-4 to TRBJ2-7; TRBD1 might be the D (6 bases). Trimming stripped 6 bases from V and 6 bases from J, with 15 bases between. The CDR3 has 13 amino acids. CDR3 DNA: TGTGCCAGCAGACCCACCGGACAGAGCGAGCAGTACTTC. Protein product: CASRPTGQSEQYF.

This clonotype occurred a few times. The chain has TRBV6-2 or TRBV6-3 and TRBJ2-5; 7 positions agree with TRBD2. CDR1 and CDR2 from the germline V gene are MNHEY and SVGEGT. J was trimmed by 0 bases and V by 0 bases; bases with no gene match: 1. The CDR3 covers 15 residues. The CDR3 protein is CASSYSGGYQETQYF. The CDR3 DNA follows: TGTGCCAGCAGTTACTCGGGGGGGTACCAAGAGACCCAGTACTTC.

The chain couples TRBV4-2 to TRBJ2-7; 8 positions agree with TRBD2. The trim removed 4 bases at V and 3 bases at J, leaving 8 bases unmatched. There are 15 residues in the CDR3. Germline V gives CDR1 LGHNA, CDR2 YNFKEQ. CDR3 sequence reads: CASSPAGTRGYEQYF. The CDR3 region has the DNA TGTGCCAGCAGCCCAGCCGGGACTAGGGGCTACGAGCAGTACTTC.

This clonotype was counted only a few times. This sequence joins TRBV5-4 and TRBJ2-5; no clear D gene. Germline V lookup: CDR1 SGHNT, CDR2 YYREEE (reference sequence). CDR3 size: 13 residues. The ends were cut back, 0 bases at V and 8 bases at J, with 11 bases in the middle. Here the CDR3 reads CASSLGEAVTQYF. As DNA, the CDR3 is TGTGCCAGCAGCTTGGGCGAAGCCGTAACCCAGTACTTC.

This clonotype occurred a few times. J is TRBJ2-3 and V is TRBV12-3 or TRBV12-4; 7 bases line up with TRBD2. The length of the CDR3 is 14 residues. J lost 2 bases, V lost 5 bases, and 4 bases had no gene match. The CDR3 reads CASSGDYLTDTQYF. DNA for the CDR3: TGTGCCAGCAGTGGGGACTACCTCACAGATACGCAGTATTTT.

This clonotype came up a few times. V and J are TRBV7-8 and TRBJ1-3; TRBD1 is a possible D gene (6 bases). V lost 0 bases, J lost 4 bases, and 16 bases lay in between. The CDR3 covers 17 residues. CDR1 and CDR2 from the germline V gene are SGHVS and FQNEAQ. CDR3 residues: CASSLAEGGVAGNTIYF. The CDR3 DNA is TGTGCCAGCAGCTTAGCAGAAGGGGGTGTTGCGGGAAACACCATATATTTT.

The chain recombines TRBV6-2 or TRBV6-3 with TRBJ2-1, with 12 positions matching TRBD1. This CDR3 comprises 13 residues. In germline, CDR1 is MNHEY, CDR2 SVGEGT. V dropped 8 bases and J dropped 6; count of bases not matched to a gene: 2. The CDR3 loop is CASEGQGANEQFF. DNA of the CDR3: TGTGCCAGCGAGGGACAGGGGGCCAATGAGCAGTTCTTC.

There are many counts of this clonotype. The chain has TRBV2 and TRBJ2-1; D gene unclear. Trimming cost V 6 bases and J 10 bases, with 19 bases left between them. CDR1 SNHLY and CDR2 FYNNEI come from the germline V gene. The CDR3 is 14 residues long. The CDR3 coding sequence is TGTGCCAGCAGAGAGTTGGTGGGCAGGATCGAGCAGTTCTTC. Its protein is CASRELVGRIEQFF.

There are a few counts of this clonotype. The chain recombines TRBV18 with TRBJ2-2; D is unresolved. V lost 4 bases to trimming and J lost 8 bases, with 14 bases between them. The germline CDR1 and CDR2 sequences are KGHSH and LQKENI. The CDR3 spans 14 residues. The CDR3, as DNA: TGTGCCAGCTCACTTCACGGTAATAAAGGGGAGCTGTTTTTT. It encodes CASSLHGNKGELFF.

The table lists this clonotype with a count of one. This chain connects TRBV6-5 to TRBJ1-3; D possibly corresponds to TRBD1 (5 bases). The CDR3 covers 15 residues. Germline loops: CDR1 MNHEY, CDR2 SVGAGI. Trimming shortened V by 0 bases and J by 0 bases, and 6 bases separated the two germline ends. CDR3 amino acids: CASSYSRASGNTIYF. In nucleotides, the CDR3 is TGTGCCAGCAGTTACTCCAGGGCCTCTGGAAACACCATATATTTT.

The chain is built from TRBV30 and TRBJ2-2; 13 nucleotides agree with TRBD2. V gave up 6 bases and J gave up 4 bases; unmatched junction bases: 5. Germline lookup yields CDR1 GTSNPN and CDR2 SVGIG (reference sequence). The CDR3 sequence is 15 residues long. The CDR3 DNA sequence: TGTGCCTGTACTAGCGGGAGGGCCGGCACCGGGGAGCTGTTTTTT. Its protein product is CACTSGRAGTGELFF. Full variable domain (missing parts from reference TRBV30 and TRBJ2-2): SQTIHQWPATLVQPVGSPLSLECTVEGTSNPNLYWYRQAAGRGLQLLFYSVGIGQISSEVPQNLSASRPQDRQFILSSKKLLLSDSGFYLCACTSGRAGTGELFFGEGSRLTVL.

This clonotype has ten or more counts. The chain joins TRBV6-6 to TRBJ1-5; 9 nucleotides align to TRBD1. The V gene end was trimmed by 0 bases and the J gene end by 5 bases; junction bases not matched to a gene: 2. This CDR3 spans 15 amino acids. Germline CDR1 MNHNY, CDR2 SVGAGI (reference sequence). CDR3 protein: CASSYSRDRDQPQHF. The CDR3 DNA reads TGTGCCAGCAGTTACTCGAGGGACAGGGATCAGCCCCAGCATTTT.

There are many counts of this clonotype. The V call is TRBV30, the J call TRBJ2-5, with a possible D match to TRBD2 (6 bases). This CDR3 spans 14 amino acids. Germline values: CDR1 GTSNPN, CDR2 SVGIG (reference sequence). Trimming pared 1 base from V and 3 bases from J, leaving 12 bases between. CDR3 nucleotide sequence: TGTGCCTGGAGTGGATTAGGGGAGGAAGAGACCCAGTACTTC. Amino acids: CAWSGLGEEETQYF.

The V and J genes are TRBV29-1 and TRBJ2-1, with 9 bases identical to TRBD2. Germline V lookup: CDR1 SQVTM, CDR2 ANQGSEA. V lost 7 bases to trimming and J lost 8 bases; unmatched junction nucleotides: 15. There are 15 residues in the CDR3. In DNA, the CDR3 is TGCAGCGGGACGAGGACTAGCGCGCGTAGCGATGAGCAGTTCTTC. Residues: CSGTRTSARSDEQFF.